These 27 T cell receptor beta chains were all obtained from the same sample, sequenced in a study of blood T cells in healthy people across ages. For the second PCR, which ran for roughly 7 to 11 cycles, a sample-barcoded 5' primer and a J-beta primer mix were used. One entry per CDR3 protein, called by TCRdb with MiXCR from the 5' RACE reads. The table lists 800,000 or so distinct CDR3 sequences, around a quarter of them singletons, with around 3.6% in the top ten. These data were also reused for a study on T cells of mothers and their children.

What was sequenced was blood. Receptor source: a boy between 5 and 17 years old in good health.

This clonotype showed up just a few times. This chain uses TRBV6-2 or TRBV6-3 with TRBJ1-5; D call uncertain. The germline V gene encodes CDR1 MNHEY and CDR2 SVGEGT. V lost 5 bases to trimming and J lost 4 bases, with 6 bases between them. The CDR3 is made up of 12 amino acids. The CDR3, as DNA: TGTGCCAGCAGTGCTACAAATCAGCCCCAGCATTTT. It specifies CASSATNQPQHF.

In this sample, this clonotype turned up a few times. This rearrangement joins TRBV12-3 or TRBV12-4 to TRBJ1-4; D gene ambiguous. The CDR3 is made up of 16 amino acids. Deletions cut 2 bases from V and 1 base from J, with 11 bases between. CDR3 residues: CASSLTSVGTNEKLFF. In DNA, the CDR3 is TGTGCCAGCAGTTTAACGTCGGTTGGAACTAATGAAAAACTGTTTTTT.

This clonotype has just one count. This chain connects TRBV5-1 to TRBJ2-7; D is unresolved. Germline values: CDR1 SGHRS, CDR2 YFSETQ. The CDR3 extends over 14 amino acids. Trimming pared 0 bases from V and 3 bases from J, leaving 10 bases between. CDR3 in amino acids: CASSLEGHGYEQYF. The CDR3 DNA sequence: TGCGCCAGCAGCTTGGAAGGGCACGGCTACGAGCAGTACTTC. The entire variable domain, with the rest obtained from reference TRBV5-1 and TRBJ2-7, is as follows: KAGVTQTPRYLIKTRGQQVTLSCSPISGHRSVSWYQQTPGQGLQFLFEYFSETQRNKGNFPGRFSGRQFSNSRSEMNVSTLELGDSALYLCASSLEGHGYEQYFGPGTRLTVT.

V gene TRBV12-3 or TRBV12-4 combines with J gene TRBJ2-7, with 7 bases fitting TRBD1. Trimming at V came to 6 bases and at J to 3 bases, leaving 5 bases not matched to a gene. The CDR3 extends over 13 amino acids. CDR3 in DNA: TGTGCCAGCAGGAAGACAGGGTACTACGAGCAGTACTTC. As protein: CASRKTGYYEQYF.

V gene TRBV27 combines with J gene TRBJ2-1; 9 nucleotides align to TRBD1. CDR3 length equals 14 residues. Losses at the gene ends were 6 bases for V and 8 bases for J; bases not matched to a gene: 8. Germline V lookup: CDR1 MNHEY, CDR2 SMNVEV (reference sequence). The CDR3 bases are TGTGCCAGCAGCTACGGGACAGGGATCGATGAGCAGTTCTTC. Translated, it gives CASSYGTGIDEQFF.

This clonotype has a handful of counts. The rearrangement links TRBV14 to TRBJ2-7; D not resolved. Germline V gene sequence: CDR1 SGHDN, CDR2 FVKESK. V lost 1 base, J lost 3 bases, and 10 bases lay in between. CDR3 length: 14 residues. CDR3 in DNA: TGTGCCAGCAGCCAAGGCCTAAGGGTCTACGAGCAGTACTTC. As protein: CASSQGLRVYEQYF.

This clonotype was recorded a few times. The chain combines TRBV11-2 with TRBJ2-1; the match to TRBD2 covers 8 bases. The J call is doubtful: the DNA matches TRBJ2-7 better. Looked up from germline, CDR1 is SGHAT and CDR2 is FQNNGV. The CDR3 totals 18 residues. CDR3 nucleotides: TGTGCCAGCAGCTTAGAGTCCCCGTTGGCGGGGGGCTCCTACGAGCAGTACTTC. It specifies CASSLESPLAGGSYEQYF.

This rearrangement joins TRBV7-6 to TRBJ2-1; TRBD2 matches at 11 bases. The germline V gene encodes CDR1 SGHVS and CDR2 FNYEAQ. The CDR3 consists of 14 residues. Unmatched junction bases numbered 8, after V lost 1 base and J lost 15 bases. CDR3 protein: CASSLVAGGHGAFF. The CDR3 nucleotides are TGTGCCAGCAGCTTAGTAGCGGGGGGGCATGGTGCGTTCTTC.

This clonotype occurred a few times. This chain connects TRBV29-1 to TRBJ1-2; D may be TRBD1 (5 bases). CDR1 SQVTM and CDR2 ANQGSEA come from the germline V gene. The CDR3 contains 15 residues. V was pared by 2 bases and J by 3 bases, with 16 bases between. CDR3 protein: CSVEPHRGGDYGYTF. The DNA for the CDR3 is TGCAGCGTTGAACCCCACCGCGGAGGGGACTATGGCTACACCTTC.

In this sample, this clonotype turned up a few times. This chain connects TRBV27 to TRBJ1-1, with a possible D match to TRBD1 (5 bases). The CDR3 consists of 14 residues. Trimming pared 5 bases from V and 5 bases from J, leaving 15 bases between. The germline CDR1 and CDR2 sequences are MNHEY and SMNVEV (reference sequence). CDR3 in amino acids: CASSQLGGTTEAFF. In nucleotides, the CDR3 is TGTGCCAGCAGTCAGCTCGGGGGTACTACTGAAGCTTTCTTT.

The rearrangement uses TRBV18 and TRBJ1-1; no clear D gene. The V and J ends lost 3 bases and 10 bases respectively, with 15 bases between them. The germline gives CDR1 KGHSH, CDR2 LQKENI. The CDR3 loop spans 13 amino acids. The CDR3 region is CASSPPTSLAAFF. CDR3 DNA: TGTGCCAGCTCACCCCCTACGTCTCTAGCAGCTTTCTTT.

This rearrangement joins TRBV7-6 to TRBJ2-2; possibly TRBD1 for D (5 bases). Looked up from germline, CDR1 is SGHVS and CDR2 is FNYEAQ. V shed 1 base and J shed 1 base, with 7 bases lying between them. The CDR3 is made up of 15 amino acids. The CDR3 nucleotides read TGTGCCAGCAGCTTAGAAGGGGAGAACACCGGGGAGCTGTTTTTT. It codes for CASSLEGENTGELFF.

Ten or more counts support this clonotype. The gene calls are TRBV7-2 and TRBJ2-5; TRBD2 is a possible D gene (5 bases). V lost 1 base, J lost 0 bases, and 6 bases lay in between. Germline CDR1 SGHTA, CDR2 FQGNSA. The CDR3 contains 14 residues. The CDR3 reads CASSLVAYQETQYF. The CDR3 DNA sequence: TGTGCCAGCAGCTTAGTAGCGTACCAAGAGACCCAGTACTTC.

This chain uses TRBV24-1 with TRBJ2-2; D is uncertain. There are 12 residues in the CDR3. With 6 bases removed from V and 7 bases from J, the gap between germline ends came to 8 bases. The germline V gene has CDR1 KGHDR and CDR2 SFDVKD. CDR3 in DNA: TGTGCCACCAGTTTTCGATACGGGGAGCTGTTTTTT. Its protein product is CATSFRYGELFF.

This clonotype was detected a few times. The rearrangement joins TRBV4-1 to TRBJ2-3; D possibly uses TRBD1 or TRBD2 (5 bases each). The CDR3 has 15 residues. CDR1 is MGHRA and CDR2 is YSYEKL in the germline V gene. V lost 4 bases to trimming and J lost 3 bases, with 14 bases between them. CDR3 DNA: TGCGCCAGCAGCCTACGGGGCCTTGGGACAGATACGCAGTATTTT. Encoded protein: CASSLRGLGTDTQYF.

Turning to this clonotype: At one end the junction does not follow the germline gene, possibly because of a read error. The V gene is TRBV20-1, the J gene TRBJ1-1; the D gene is possibly TRBD1 (5 bases). Germline CDR1 is DFQATT and CDR2 is SNEGSKA (reference sequence). This CDR3 region has 16 residues. CDR3 bases: TGCGAACCGATTAGAGGACTACGAGACCTGGACACTCAAGCTTTCTTT. It yields the protein CEPIRGLRDLDTQAFF.

This rearrangement joins TRBV27 to TRBJ2-5, with TRBD2 matching 8 bases. The junction had 10 bases not matched to a gene; V was cut back by 6 bases and J by 4 bases. There are 15 residues in the CDR3. Per the germline V gene, CDR1 is MNHEY and CDR2 is SMNVEV (reference sequence). Here the CDR3 DNA reads TGTGCCAGCAGGCCAAGCGGGAGTACGCGAGAGACCCAGTACTTC. It yields the protein CASRPSGSTRETQYF.

The J gene is TRBJ1-2, the V gene TRBV9; D is uncertain. The ends were cut back, 3 bases at V and 1 base at J, with 19 bases in the middle. Germline assignment: CDR1 SGDLS and CDR2 YYNGEE. The length of the CDR3 is 17 residues. The DNA for the CDR3 is TGTGCCAGCAGCGCAGCTGGTTGGGGATTCAGTAACTATGGCTACACCTTC. This encodes CASSAAGWGFSNYGYTF.

This sequence joins TRBV29-1 and TRBJ1-2, with unresolved D. This CDR3 is 13 amino acids long. Germline V CDR1 and CDR2: SQVTM, ANQGSEA. Trimming cost V 4 bases and J 0 bases, with 9 bases left between them. The CDR3 DNA reads as TGCAGCGTTGTTGGCGCGTCTAACTATGGCTACACCTTC. It specifies CSVVGASNYGYTF.

On this clonotype: The junction and the germline gene differ at one end; a read error may be behind it. The V call is TRBV4-1, the J call TRBJ2-5; TRBD2 agrees at 10 bases. The CDR3 totals 17 residues. Germline V gene sequence: CDR1 MGHRA, CDR2 YSYEKL. In nucleotides, the CDR3 is TGCGCCAGCAGCCAAGGCGACCCGGGACTAGCGTGGTTCATACGGTTCTTC. It specifies CASSQGDPGLAWFIRFF.

This clonotype was picked up a small number of times. The chain employs TRBV29-1 and TRBJ2-3; D could derive from TRBD1 or TRBD2 (5 bases each). This CDR3 spans 10 amino acids. Germline V gene lookup returns CDR1 SQVTM and CDR2 ANQGSEA. The V end was cut by 4 bases, the J end by 10 bases, with 9 bases between. The CDR3 spells CSVVKGPQYF. In nucleotides, the CDR3 is TGCAGCGTTGTCAAGGGACCGCAGTATTTT.

This chain uses TRBV20-1 with TRBJ2-3, with D tentatively TRBD1 (6 bases). This CDR3 is 14 amino acids long. V was pared by 4 bases and J by 2 bases, with 13 bases between. Germline lookup yields CDR1 DFQATT and CDR2 SNEGSKA (reference sequence). The CDR3 protein is CSAKRTEATDTQYF. CDR3 DNA: TGCAGTGCTAAAAGGACAGAAGCCACAGATACGCAGTATTTT.

The chain links TRBV7-9 to TRBJ2-7; D is unresolved. Germline V gene sequence: CDR1 SEHNR, CDR2 FQNEAQ (reference sequence). The CDR3 totals 15 residues. The V end was cut by 4 bases, the J end by 1 base, with 14 bases between. The CDR3 is CASSYAITLSYEQYF. CDR3 DNA sequence: TGTGCCAGCAGCTATGCGATCACGCTATCCTACGAGCAGTACTTC.

The sample holds a few counts of this clonotype. The chain couples TRBV4-1 to TRBJ1-6; TRBD1 matches 8 bases. V trimming: 2 bases; J trimming: 6 bases; junction bases outside the gene matches: 3. CDR3 size: 15 residues. CDR1 and CDR2 (germline): MGHRA, YSYEKL. The CDR3 DNA reads TGCGCCAGCAGCCAAAGACAGGGGATTAATTCACCCCTCCACTTT. This codes for CASSQRQGINSPLHF.

This clonotype was seen only a few times. The V and J genes are TRBV5-1 and TRBJ1-1, with TRBD1 identical over 7 bases. Per germline, CDR1 SGHRS and CDR2 YFSETQ. Trimming removed 4 bases from V and 4 bases from J; junction bases left unmatched: 7. The CDR3 is made up of 14 amino acids. The CDR3 region is CASSTGQAPTEAFF. Written as DNA, the CDR3 is TGCGCCAGCAGCACCGGACAGGCTCCCACTGAAGCTTTCTTT.

A word on this clonotype: The junction departs from the called germline gene at one end, perhaps through a read error. V gene TRBV10-3 combines with J gene TRBJ2-3; D is perhaps TRBD1 or TRBD2 (5 bases each). CDR3 length equals 17 residues. The germline V gene has CDR1 ENHRY and CDR2 SYGVKD. The CDR3 sequence is CAIDESGSRISTDAQYF. Written as DNA, the CDR3 is TGTGCCATCGATGAGTCAGGGAGTAGGATCAGCACAGATGCGCAGTATTTT.

The rearrangement links TRBV27 to TRBJ1-4; D possibly corresponds to TRBD1 (5 bases). Germline CDR1 MNHEY, CDR2 SMNVEV (reference sequence). The germline V and J ends were trimmed by 6 bases and 8 bases, with 13 bases remaining between them. The CDR3 sequence is 13 residues long. The CDR3 is CASRPGSGEKLFF. The CDR3 DNA follows: TGTGCCAGCAGACCAGGGTCGGGGGAAAAACTGTTTTTT. The variable domain in full, completed from reference TRBV27 and TRBJ1-4, reads EAQVTQNPRYLITVTGKKLTVTCSQNMNHEYMSWYRQDPGLGLRQIYYSMNVEVTDKGDVPEGYKVSRKEKRNFPLILESPSPNQTSLYFCASRPGSGEKLFFGSGTQLSVL.